This entry lists 27 T cell receptor beta chains sequenced from one sample in a study of graft-versus-host responses after intestinal transplantation. Libraries were prepared by immunoSEQ multiplex PCR; TCRdb keeps only in-frame clonotypes and omits some of them. The sample carries around 18,000 clones, 85% to 95% recorded once. This specimen consisted of PBMCs, obtained 23 days after intestinal transplant. Every receptor here comes from a human patient who received an intestinal transplant, so some T cells may come from the graft donor.

The chain couples TRBV10-3 to TRBJ1-5, with D tentatively TRBD1 (5 bases). This CDR3 spans 15 amino acids. CDR1 is ENHRY, CDR2 SYGVKD, per germline. V was trimmed by 6 bases and J by 0 bases, leaving 12 bases between them. CDR3 DNA: TGTGCCATCAGCCAGGGAGGGGATAGCAATCAGCCCCAGCATTTT. Residues: CAISQGGDSNQPQHF.

The chain couples TRBV4-2 to TRBJ1-1, with a possible D match to TRBD1 (6 bases). Germline CDR1 LGHNA, CDR2 YNFKEQ. The V end was cut by 1 base, the J end by 4 bases, with 16 bases between. CDR3 length: 16 amino acids. For the CDR3, the DNA is TGTGCCAGCAGCCAAGCTCCGACAGGTAAGAGCACTGAAGCTTTCTTT. It translates to CASSQAPTGKSTEAFF.

The table lists this clone with a count of one. The V call is TRBV4-2, the J call TRBJ2-3, with D hard to call. V gave up 1 base and J gave up 4 bases, with 6 bases separating them. Germline lookup yields CDR1 LGHNA and CDR2 YNFKEQ. This CDR3 has 13 amino acids. CDR3 bases: TGTGCCAGCAGCCAAGCCCTAGCAGATACGCAGTATTTT. Protein: CASSQALADTQYF.

This chain connects TRBV9 to TRBJ2-3, with D hard to call. The CDR3 consists of 13 residues. Looked up from germline, CDR1 is SGDLS and CDR2 is YYNGEE. The V gene lost 0 bases and the J gene lost 2 bases, with 4 bases spanning the gap. The DNA for the CDR3 is TGTGCCAGCAGCGTAGAACCCACAGATACGCAGTATTTT. Amino acid sequence: CASSVEPTDTQYF.

This chain links TRBV5-1 with TRBJ2-7; TRBD2 aligns across 15 bases. V shed 3 bases and J 4 bases; nucleotides not matched to a gene: 11. This CDR3 is built from 18 residues. Germline CDR1 reads SGHRS; CDR2 reads YFSETQ. CDR3 sequence reads: CASSSLGLAGGPQYEQYF. Here the CDR3 DNA reads TGCGCCAGCAGCTCCCTTGGACTAGCGGGAGGGCCCCAGTACGAGCAGTACTTC.

A note on this clone: This sample also contains other DNA sequences that code for the same CDR3. V usage is TRBV27 and J usage is TRBJ2-7; 8 bases are shared with TRBD2. From germline, CDR1 is MNHEY and CDR2 SMNVEV (reference sequence). The junction had 11 bases not matched to a gene; V was cut back by 2 bases and J by 2 bases. The CDR3 extends over 17 amino acids. The CDR3: CASSLVGGGQGPYEQYF. For the CDR3, the DNA is TGTGCCAGCAGTTTAGTAGGCGGGGGGCAAGGACCCTACGAGCAGTACTTC.

V gene TRBV27 combines with J gene TRBJ2-1, with 7 bases lining up with TRBD2. V gave up 3 bases and J gave up 5 bases; unmatched junction bases: 4. Germline V gene lookup returns CDR1 MNHEY and CDR2 SMNVEV (reference sequence). The CDR3 covers 14 residues. The CDR3 DNA sequence: TGTGCCAGCAGTTTCGCTAGCGGCCACAATGAGCAGTTCTTC. This codes for CASSFASGHNEQFF.

The J gene is TRBJ2-1, the V gene TRBV27; D perhaps matches TRBD1 (5 bases). The germline V gene has CDR1 MNHEY and CDR2 SMNVEV (reference sequence). V lost 6 bases and J lost 4, with 10 bases in between. The CDR3 spans 13 residues. The CDR3 region has the DNA TGTGCCAGCAGGAGAAAGGGGTACAATGAGCAGTTCTTC. This translates into CASRRKGYNEQFF.

This clone was seen only once. V usage is TRBV27 and J usage is TRBJ2-7, with D unresolved. Germline V gives CDR1 MNHEY, CDR2 SMNVEV (reference sequence). V was cut by 4 bases and J by 0 bases, with 7 bases left in between. This CDR3 contains 13 residues. The DNA of the CDR3 is TGTGCCAGCAGTTCTCATAGCTCCTACGAGCAGTACTTC. It encodes CASSSHSSYEQYF.

The chain carries TRBV27 and TRBJ2-3; TRBD2 might be the D (5 bases). Trimming shortened V by 3 bases and J by 2 bases, and 9 bases separated the two germline ends. The CDR3 runs to 14 residues. Germline lookup yields CDR1 MNHEY and CDR2 SMNVEV (reference sequence). This CDR3 is CASSFPGSTDTQYF. In nucleotides, the CDR3 is TGTGCCAGCAGTTTCCCGGGATCCACAGATACGCAGTATTTT.

The V gene is TRBV13, the J gene TRBJ2-1; perhaps TRBD1 as D (5 bases). The length of the CDR3 is 15 residues. Trimming stripped 1 base from V and 5 bases from J, with 12 bases between. Germline CDR1 PRHDT, CDR2 FYEKMQ (reference sequence). The CDR3 DNA reads TGTGCCAGCAGCTTAGCATTGCAGGGTGACAATGAGCAGTTCTTC. Translating it yields CASSLALQGDNEQFF.

V and J are TRBV19 and TRBJ1-2; the D is unclear. The CDR3 consists of 15 residues. Trimming removed 5 bases from V and 4 bases from J, with 17 bases in between. The germline V gene has CDR1 LNHDA and CDR2 SQIVND (reference sequence). CDR3 coding DNA: TGTGCCAGTAGTCCAGGTCGCGGCTGGCTCTATGGCTACACCTTC. Protein product: CASSPGRGWLYGYTF.

The chain recombines TRBV2 with TRBJ1-1, with 8 bases that match TRBD1. Germline trimming cut 7 bases from V and 6 bases from J; bases unmatched to any gene: 4. CDR1 is SNHLY and CDR2 is FYNNEI in the germline V gene. The CDR3 is 12 residues long. CDR3 loop: CASISGGPEAFF. The CDR3, as DNA: TGTGCCAGCATATCAGGGGGCCCTGAAGCTTTCTTT.

This chain joins TRBV7-9 and TRBJ2-7; 11 bases fit TRBD2. This CDR3 is built from 16 residues. V shed 5 bases, J shed 0 bases, and the junction held 6 bases outside the gene matches. Germline values: CDR1 SEHNR, CDR2 FQNEAQ (reference sequence). This CDR3 is CASSLTSGMSSYEQYF. DNA for the CDR3: TGTGCCAGCAGCCTGACTAGCGGGATGAGCTCCTACGAGCAGTACTTC.

The chain recombines TRBV9 with TRBJ2-3; 7 bases map to TRBD2. This CDR3 region has 15 residues. J lost 2 bases, V lost 0 bases, and 3 bases had no gene match. Per germline, CDR1 SGDLS and CDR2 YYNGEE. CDR3: CASSVGGSTTDTQYF. CDR3 sequence (DNA): TGTGCCAGCAGCGTAGGCGGGAGTACCACAGATACGCAGTATTTT.

The V and J genes are TRBV6-1 and TRBJ2-7; maybe TRBD2 (7 bases). Germline V gene lookup returns CDR1 MNHNS and CDR2 SASEGT. The CDR3 runs to 13 residues. Trimming removed 1 base at V and 6 bases at J, with 10 bases between. CDR3 DNA sequence: TGTGCCAGCAGTGAAGGGGGGGGCGGCGAGCAGTACTTC. Its protein is CASSEGGGGEQYF.

The chain links TRBV9 to TRBJ1-2; tentative D call: TRBD1 (5 bases). The CDR3 spans 19 residues. Germline-derived CDR1 and CDR2 are SGDLS and YYNGEE. Trimming pared 1 base from V and 0 bases from J, leaving 22 bases between. The CDR3 protein is CASSVRRDSDWGSNYGYTF. In DNA, the CDR3 is TGTGCCAGCAGCGTACGTCGAGACAGCGACTGGGGGTCTAACTATGGCTACACCTTC.

The genes are TRBV11-2 and TRBJ2-2, with 12 positions matching TRBD2. Germline values: CDR1 SGHAT, CDR2 FQNNGV. V gave up 3 bases and J gave up 3 bases; unmatched junction bases: 2. This CDR3 spans 16 amino acids. The CDR3 here is CASSFLAGGDTGELFF. The CDR3 region has the DNA TGTGCCAGCAGCTTTCTAGCGGGAGGGGACACCGGGGAGCTGTTTTTT.

J is TRBJ2-7 and V is TRBV10-1; D gene ambiguous. Germline V gene sequence: CDR1 WNHNN, CDR2 SYGVQD (reference sequence). Trimming removed 8 bases from V and 6 bases from J, with 8 bases in between. This CDR3 has 10 residues. For the CDR3, the DNA is TGCGCCAGCGGGGTTCGCGAGCAGTACTTC. Its translation is CASGVREQYF.

V and J are TRBV10-2 and TRBJ2-7, with unresolved D. The V end was cut by 1 base, the J end by 5 bases, with 3 bases between. The CDR3 consists of 11 residues. CDR1 and CDR2 from the germline V gene are WSHSY and SAAADI. This chain's CDR3 is CASSEFDEQYF. The CDR3 DNA reads TGCGCCAGCAGTGAGTTTGACGAGCAGTACTTC.

This chain's CDR3 is CASSSLGEYQPQHF. The CDR3 DNA is TGTGCCAGCAGTTCGTTGGGGGAATATCAGCCCCAGCATTTT. V gene TRBV28 combines with J gene TRBJ1-5; possibly TRBD1 for D (5 bases). Germline assignment: CDR1 MDHEN and CDR2 SYDVKM. The CDR3 runs 14 residues. V lost 4 bases to trimming and J lost 5 bases, with 12 bases between them.

This clone showed up just once. V and J are TRBV2 and TRBJ2-7, with TRBD2 matching over 13 bases. V lost 7 bases and J lost 1; bases outside the gene matches: 10. Germline CDR1 and CDR2: SNHLY and FYNNEI. CDR3 length: 17 residues. CDR3 sequence reads: CASIGLAGALISYEQYF. In nucleotides, the CDR3 is TGTGCCAGCATTGGACTAGCGGGAGCTCTTATTTCCTACGAGCAGTACTTC.

The chain is built from TRBV6-5 and TRBJ2-7; tentatively, D is TRBD1 (6 bases). Trimming stripped 6 bases from V and 5 bases from J, with 14 bases between. Germline values: CDR1 MNHEY, CDR2 SVGAGI. This CDR3 has 13 amino acids. The CDR3 reads CASSLTGWDEQYF. CDR3 coding DNA: TGTGCCAGCAGCCTTACAGGGTGGGACGAGCAGTACTTC.

This clone was observed a single time. V and J are TRBV7-9 and TRBJ2-1; 8 nucleotides match TRBD1. The germline V gene has CDR1 SEHNR and CDR2 FQNEAQ (reference sequence). The CDR3 is 16 amino acids. The trim removed 3 bases at V and 1 base at J, leaving 5 bases unmatched. CDR3 in DNA: TGTGCCAGCAGCTTCCCGGGACAGGCTTCCTACAATGAGCAGTTCTTC. Protein product: CASSFPGQASYNEQFF.

The rearrangement joins TRBV5-4 to TRBJ1-6; D is undetermined. The length of the CDR3 is 14 residues. Trimming removed 3 bases at V and 8 bases at J, with 12 bases between. Germline V gene sequence: CDR1 SGHNT, CDR2 YYREEE (reference sequence). CDR3: CASSWFDSDSPLHF. As DNA, the CDR3 is TGTGCCAGCAGCTGGTTTGATTCCGATTCACCCCTCCACTTT.

The rearrangement joins TRBV4-1 to TRBJ1-4, with TRBD1 identical over 9 bases. The CDR3 is 14 amino acids. The junction had 4 bases not matched to a gene; V was cut back by 4 bases and J by 7 bases. Germline CDR1 is MGHRA and CDR2 is YSYEKL. In DNA form, the CDR3 reads TGCGCCAGCAGCCCCGGGACAGGGAGTGAAAAACTGTTTTTT. Encoded protein: CASSPGTGSEKLFF.

The chain combines TRBV9 with TRBJ2-3; the D gene could be TRBD1 or TRBD2 (6 bases each). V was clipped by 4 bases and J by 2 bases, with 20 bases between them. From germline, CDR1 is SGDLS and CDR2 YYNGEE. This CDR3 contains 17 residues. Here the CDR3 DNA reads TGTGCCAGCAGCCTCGGGACGGGGTGGGGGGCCACAGATACGCAGTATTTT. This sequence encodes CASSLGTGWGATDTQYF.